Here is one T cell receptor beta chain with its context. This sample was taken from a study of blood T cell repertoires in COVID-19. From germline, CDR1 is GTSNPN and CDR2 SVGIG (reference sequence). This CDR3 has 11 amino acids. The V gene lost 2 bases and the J gene lost 5 bases, with 7 bases spanning the gap. Assay used: immunoSEQ multiplex PCR; TCRdb lists only in-frame clones, some missing. The data hold 87,000 or so clones, with roughly nine tenths observed a single time. The rearrangement uses TRBV30 and TRBJ2-7; unclear D gene. The sequence was collected from a woman in her fifties or sixties with active or convalescent COVID-19. The sample comprised peripheral blood. The CDR3 sequence is CAWSWADEQYF. The CDR3 bases are TGTGCCTGGAGTTGGGCCGACGAGCAGTACTTC.